This T cell receptor beta chain derives from a study of T cell changes during pregnancy in multiple sclerosis. Data came from immunoSEQ multiplex PCR; TCRdb stores just in-frame clones and leaves some out. This sample has 40,000 to 50,000 clones; just under 95% occur once, and the top ten carry around 0.52%. The germline CDR1 and CDR2 sequences are SEHNR and FQNEAQ (reference sequence). The ends lost 1 base at V and 6 bases at J; junction bases unmatched: 3. The CDR3 extends over 13 amino acids. The sample in question was CD4+ T cells from peripheral blood mononuclear cells, obtained in the third trimester of pregnancy. The rearrangement joins TRBV7-9 to TRBJ2-7; 7 bases match TRBD1. The clonotype was recovered from a female donor with multiple sclerosis, enrolled in a pregnancy study. The CDR3 spells CASSLGQGVEQYF. The DNA of the CDR3 is TGTGCCAGCAGCTTAGGACAGGGAGTCGAGCAGTACTTC.